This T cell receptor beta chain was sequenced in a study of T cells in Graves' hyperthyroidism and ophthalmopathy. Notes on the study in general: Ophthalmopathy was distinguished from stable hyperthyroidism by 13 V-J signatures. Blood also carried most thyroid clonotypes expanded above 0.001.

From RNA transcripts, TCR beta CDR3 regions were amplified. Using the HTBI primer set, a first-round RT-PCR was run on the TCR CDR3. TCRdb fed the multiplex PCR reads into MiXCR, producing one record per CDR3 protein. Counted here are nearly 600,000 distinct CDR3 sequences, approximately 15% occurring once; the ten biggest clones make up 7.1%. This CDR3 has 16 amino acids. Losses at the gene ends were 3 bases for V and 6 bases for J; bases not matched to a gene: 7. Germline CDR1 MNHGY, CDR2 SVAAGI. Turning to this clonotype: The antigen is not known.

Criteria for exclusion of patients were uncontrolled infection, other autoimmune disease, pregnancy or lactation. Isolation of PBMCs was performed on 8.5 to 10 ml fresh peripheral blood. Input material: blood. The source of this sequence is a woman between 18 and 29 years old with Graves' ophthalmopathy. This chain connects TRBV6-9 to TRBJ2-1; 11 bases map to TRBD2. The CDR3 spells CASSYIAGGYGNEQFF. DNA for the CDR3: TGTGCCAGCAGTTACATAGCGGGAGGGTACGGCAATGAGCAGTTCTTC.